What follows describes a single TCR beta chain. Its antigen is still unknown. Profiling relied on immunoSEQ multiplex PCR, and the TCRdb table lists in-frame clones only, not all of them. The data show approximately 150,000 clones, roughly 87% seen once. This CDR3 is built from 16 residues. This record belongs to a study of T cell responses to AZD1222 COVID-19 vaccine. Findings and caveats of the study: Sampling captured repertoires only after the peak T cell response. In a largely white British group with more females than males, clonal diversity was possibly underestimated.

The rearrangement links TRBV21-1 to TRBJ2-7; TRBD1, as called in the table, went unchecked against the DNA. TRBV21-1 is labeled a pseudogene. Sequenced here: peripheral blood, sampled on day 0 of AZD1222 vaccination. The sequence was collected from an adult in good health. The CDR3 here is CASSRPGQGIRYEQYF. CDR3 in DNA: TGTGCCAGCAGCAGGCCTGGACAGGGGATCCGGTACGAGCAGTACTTC.